These 21 T cell receptor beta chains originate from one sample sequenced in a study of regulatory T cells in long-lasting Graves disease. Time point specified: persistent/refractory GD, antithyroid drugs over 5 years with positive TRAb. PBMCs were the source of the RNA used for TCR sequencing. Arm-PCR with iRepertoire HTBI primers amplified the CDR3 regions for these TCR beta libraries. TCRdb recomputed calls from the multiplex PCR reads with MiXCR, one row per CDR3 protein. This sample has 400,000 to 500,000 distinct CDR3 sequences, with 20% to 25% found just once. This material consisted of peripheral blood mononuclear cells (PBMCs), taken when the disease was refractory, from a patient treated with antithyroid drugs. The source of these receptors is a female donor with Graves disease.

Worth noting for this clonotype: This sequence may be a read error, since a much larger clone differs from it by one base. The chain joins TRBV20-1 to TRBJ2-7, with 10 bases fitting TRBD2. From germline, CDR1 is DFQATT and CDR2 SNEGSKA (reference sequence). Trimming cost V 6 bases and J 6 bases; bases outside gene matches: 8. The CDR3 length is 13 residues. The CDR3 DNA sequence: TGCAGTGCCCAAAGCGGGAGGGCCCCCGAGCAGTACTTC. Its translation: CSAQSGRAPEQYF.

There are many counts of this clonotype. The chain employs TRBV7-2 and TRBJ1-4; D is unresolved. This CDR3 comprises 14 residues. The germline V and J ends were trimmed by 1 base and 4 bases, with 7 bases remaining between them. Germline CDR1 and CDR2: SGHTA and FQGNSA. The CDR3 sequence: CASSLEVHNEKLFF. The CDR3 DNA reads TGTGCCAGCAGCTTAGAGGTCCATAATGAAAAACTGTTTTTT.

V gene TRBV5-1 combines with J gene TRBJ1-1; TRBD1 is a possible D gene (5 bases). CDR1 is SGHRS and CDR2 is YFSETQ in the germline V gene. The CDR3 is made up of 14 amino acids. V gave up 5 bases and J gave up 0 bases, with 11 bases separating them. DNA for the CDR3: TGCGCCAGCAGTGAACCAGGGTTGAACACTGAAGCTTTCTTT. Translating it yields CASSEPGLNTEAFF. The variable domain in full, completed from reference TRBV5-1 and TRBJ1-1, reads KAGVTQTPRYLIKTRGQQVTLSCSPISGHRSVSWYQQTPGQGLQFLFEYFSETQRNKGNFPGRFSGRQFSNSRSEMNVSTLELGDSALYLCASSEPGLNTEAFFGQGTRLTVV.

The sample holds a few counts of this clonotype. V gene TRBV30 combines with J gene TRBJ1-2, with 12 bases fitting TRBD1. The ends lost 3 bases at V and 4 bases at J; junction bases unmatched: 12. The CDR3 totals 17 residues. Germline-derived CDR1 and CDR2 are GTSNPN and SVGIG (reference sequence). CDR3 coding DNA: TGTGCCTGGAGACTCCGGGACAGGGGGCGGTCCGGCTATGGCTACACCTTC. Amino acids: CAWRLRDRGRSGYGYTF. The full variable domain, completed using reference TRBV30 and TRBJ1-2, is SQTIHQWPATLVQPVGSPLSLECTVEGTSNPNLYWYRQAAGRGLQLLFYSVGIGQISSEVPQNLSASRPQDRQFILSSKKLLLSDSGFYLCAWRLRDRGRSGYGYTFGSGTRLTVV.

This clonotype turned up a few times. In nucleotides, the CDR3 is TGTGCCAGCAGGGGCGGGACCTACACTGAAGCTTTCTTT. This gives the protein CASRGGTYTEAFF. This rearrangement joins TRBV7-9 to TRBJ1-1, with TRBD1 as a possible D gene (5 bases). Germline CDR1 reads SEHNR; CDR2 reads FQNEAQ (reference sequence). The length of the CDR3 is 13 residues. Trimming shortened V by 6 bases and J by 3 bases, and 11 bases separated the two germline ends.

The V and J genes are TRBV3-1 and TRBJ1-3; D is ambiguous. Trimming removed 1 base from V and 6 bases from J, with 10 bases in between. The CDR3 covers 14 residues. Germline CDR1 reads LGHDT; CDR2 reads YNNKEL (reference sequence). CDR3 residues: CASSQGAISNTIYF. In DNA form, the CDR3 reads TGTGCCAGCAGCCAAGGGGCGATTTCAAACACCATATATTTT. The complete variable domain, with remaining parts taken from reference TRBV3-1 and TRBJ1-3, reads DTAVSQTPKYLVTQMGNDKSIKCEQNLGHDTMYWYKQDSKKFLKIMFSYNNKELIINETVPNRFSPKSPDKAHLNLHINSLELGDSAVYFCASSQGAISNTIYFGEGSWLTVV.

This clonotype was counted at least ten times. The CDR3 nucleotides are TGTGCCAGCAGTTTATCGCGCCAGCTGAACACTGAAGCTTTCTTT. It specifies CASSLSRQLNTEAFF. V usage is TRBV27 and J usage is TRBJ1-1; D remains ambiguous. CDR3 length: 15 residues. Germline-derived CDR1 and CDR2 are MNHEY and SMNVEV (reference sequence). V was cut by 0 bases and J by 0 bases, with 8 bases left in between.

The chain combines TRBV6-2 or TRBV6-3 with TRBJ2-1; 8 bases line up with TRBD2. CDR3 length: 20 residues. Trimming took 5 bases from V and 2 from J; bases not matched to a gene: 20. Germline CDR1 is MNHEY and CDR2 is SVGEGT. CDR3 sequence: CASSPTGAGPSGSPYNEQFF. In DNA form, the CDR3 reads TGTGCCAGCAGTCCGACGGGGGCAGGGCCCAGCGGGAGCCCCTACAATGAGCAGTTCTTC.

This clonotype turned up a few times. The chain recombines TRBV7-9 with TRBJ2-7; no reliable D call. V lost 11 bases and J 3 bases, leaving 20 bases between the germline ends. Germline assignment: CDR1 SEHNR and CDR2 FQNEAQ (reference sequence). The CDR3 has 14 residues. The CDR3 sequence is CAAASGETYYEQYF. For the CDR3, the DNA is TGTGCCGCAGCTAGTGGGGAAACCTACTACGAGCAGTACTTC.

In this sample, this clonotype turned up many times. This rearrangement joins TRBV29-1 to TRBJ1-2; perhaps TRBD1 as D (5 bases). Germline V gene lookup returns CDR1 SQVTM and CDR2 ANQGSEA. With 8 bases removed from V and 6 bases from J, the gap between germline ends came to 19 bases. The CDR3 totals 13 residues. CDR3: CSSWEGIRDGYTF. The CDR3 nucleotides read TGCAGCTCCTGGGAGGGGATTAGAGATGGCTACACCTTC. Combining the CDR3 with reference TRBV29-1 and TRBJ1-2 gives the whole variable domain SAVISQKPSRDICQRGTSLTIQCQVDSQVTMMFWYRQQPGQSLTLIATANQGSEATYESGFVIDKFPISRPNLTFSTLTVSNMSPEDSSIYLCSSWEGIRDGYTFGSGTRLTVV.

This clonotype was recorded a few times. The J gene is TRBJ1-5, the V gene TRBV19, with TRBD1 as a possible D gene (5 bases). V was cut by 1 base and J by 1 base, with 8 bases left in between. This CDR3 is built from 15 residues. The germline CDR1 and CDR2 sequences are LNHDA and SQIVND (reference sequence). CDR3 sequence (DNA): TGTGCCAGTAGTATAGTAGCAGGGAGCAATCAGCCCCAGCATTTT. Translation: CASSIVAGSNQPQHF. Combining the CDR3 with reference TRBV19 and TRBJ1-5 gives the whole variable domain DGGITQSPKYLFRKEGQNVTLSCEQNLNHDAMYWYRQDPGQGLRLIYYSQIVNDFQKGDIAEGYSVSREKKESFPLTVTSAQKNPTAFYLCASSIVAGSNQPQHFGDGTRLSIL.

This clonotype has at least ten counts. This sequence joins TRBV15 and TRBJ1-2; perhaps TRBD1 as D (5 bases). Looked up from germline, CDR1 is LNHNV and CDR2 is YYDKDF (reference sequence). This CDR3 is built from 16 residues. The V and J ends lost 0 bases and 7 bases respectively, with 18 bases between them. CDR3 DNA sequence: TGTGCCACCAGCAGAGAGGGGCCACAGCCCCTCCTTGGCTACACCTTC. Translation: CATSREGPQPLLGYTF.

The J gene is TRBJ2-7, the V gene TRBV19; the match to TRBD2 covers 7 bases. The CDR3 totals 14 residues. Trimming cost V 4 bases and J 6 bases; bases outside gene matches: 9. In germline, CDR1 is LNHDA, CDR2 SQIVND (reference sequence). DNA of the CDR3: TGTGCCAGTAGTAAATGGGGGGGTAACGGCGAGCAGTACTTC. It encodes CASSKWGGNGEQYF.

This clonotype was seen ten or more times. In DNA, the CDR3 is TGCAGTGCTGAGGGGGCGGGAGGGCCAGAGACCCAGTACTTC. This codes for CSAEGAGGPETQYF. V and J are TRBV20-1 and TRBJ2-5, with 9 positions matching TRBD2. CDR1 and CDR2 from the germline V gene are DFQATT and SNEGSKA (reference sequence). CDR3 size: 14 residues. Trimming took 5 bases from V and 4 from J; bases not matched to a gene: 8.

The DNA for the CDR3 is TGTGCCAGCAGCCCGGGACTAGCGGGATTCTCTGGGGCCAACGTCCTGACTTTC. Its protein is CASSPGLAGFSGANVLTF. The V gene is TRBV4-2, the J gene TRBJ2-6; 13 bases match TRBD2. CDR1 and CDR2 (germline): LGHNA, YNFKEQ. The CDR3 loop spans 18 amino acids. Trimming removed 4 bases from V and 0 bases from J; junction bases left unmatched: 3.

This clonotype showed up just a few times. This may arise from a read error, as a much more abundant clone is one base away. V usage is TRBV28 and J usage is TRBJ2-5, with 12 bases lining up with TRBD2. V shed 3 bases, J shed 4 bases, and the junction held 18 bases outside the gene matches. CDR1 is MDHEN and CDR2 is SYDVKM in the germline V gene. The CDR3 spans 20 residues. The CDR3 nucleotides are TGTGCCAGCAGTTTCGTCGGACTAGCGGGGAGGAGTGGATGGGTAGAGACCCAGTACTTC. Amino acid sequence: CASSFVGLAGRSGWVETQYF.

A few counts support this clonotype. The chain combines TRBV30 with TRBJ1-6, with TRBD1 matching over 10 bases. V lost 5 bases, J lost 8 bases, and 3 bases stayed unmatched. Germline V gene lookup returns CDR1 GTSNPN and CDR2 SVGIG (reference sequence). The CDR3 extends over 13 amino acids. The CDR3 region has the DNA TGTGCCTGGGGGGACAGGGGTGATTCACCCCTCCACTTT. Protein product: CAWGDRGDSPLHF.

The chain uses TRBV18 and TRBJ2-5; 8 bases fit TRBD1. Unmatched junction bases numbered 6, after V lost 4 bases and J lost 5 bases. Germline V gene data show CDR1 as KGHSH and CDR2 as LQKENI. The CDR3 has 14 residues. In nucleotides, the CDR3 is TGTGCCAGCTCACTCCGGACAGGGTGGGAGACCCAGTACTTC. It yields the protein CASSLRTGWETQYF.

This clonotype appeared a few times. This chain uses TRBV5-1 with TRBJ2-7; D possibly corresponds to TRBD2 (6 bases). The CDR3 loop spans 12 amino acids. Trimming removed 0 bases from V and 9 bases from J, with 10 bases in between. The V gene's germline CDR1 is SGHRS and CDR2 YFSETQ. In DNA form, the CDR3 reads TGCGCCAGCAGCTTGGAGGGACTGGGGCAGTACTTC. As protein: CASSLEGLGQYF.

This clonotype was seen a few times. The chain carries TRBV29-1 and TRBJ2-5, with D maybe TRBD2 (5 bases). Looked up from germline, CDR1 is SQVTM and CDR2 is ANQGSEA. Trimming took off 7 bases at V and 4 bases at J, with 13 bases between the two ends. The CDR3 totals 12 residues. In DNA, the CDR3 is TGCAGCGCTACGCCCCGGGGAGAGACCCAGTACTTC. It encodes CSATPRGETQYF.

This clonotype occurred many times. CDR3 nucleotide sequence: TGCAGCGTCCTCACAGGGGAGGATCAGCCCCAGCATTTT. Amino acid sequence: CSVLTGEDQPQHF. V gene TRBV29-1 combines with J gene TRBJ1-5; TRBD1 matches at 7 bases. Germline V CDR1 and CDR2: SQVTM, ANQGSEA. CDR3 length: 13 residues. After removal of 6 bases from V and 5 bases from J, the junction contained 7 bases not matched to a gene.